The clone carrying this T cell receptor beta chain appeared a few times. Its cognate antigen is unknown. This CDR3 is 14 amino acids long. Germline CDR1 reads MNHEY; CDR2 reads SVGEGT. V was pared by 2 bases and J by 9 bases, with 2 bases of the junction left unmatched. The data originate from a study of blood T cells in healthy people across ages. Study in general: About one barcoded TCR beta cDNA was captured per two T cells. Notes on the study in general: A roughly linear age-dependent decrease characterized TCR beta diversity per million T cells.

Through a sample-barcoded 5' primer and a J-beta primer mix, a second PCR was run for roughly 6 to 11 cycles. A single record per CDR3 protein comes from TCRdb applying MiXCR to the 5' RACE reads. The sample lists over 1,500,000 distinct CDR3 sequences; about two fifths were seen once. The chain has TRBV6-2 or TRBV6-3 and TRBJ1-6, with TRBD1 matching over 9 bases. The source is a human donor in good health. Source material: blood. The CDR3 region has the DNA TGTGCCAGCAGTTACGGGACAGGGACTTCACCCCTCCACTTT. This codes for CASSYGTGTSPLHF.